The 24 T cell receptor beta chains below all came from one sample that was sequenced in a study of early T cells in non-severe SARS-CoV-2 infection. TCRdb re-analysed the 5' RACE reads in MiXCR, keeping a single row per CDR3 protein. The table shows 85,000 to 100,000 distinct CDR3 sequences, with approximately 10% occurring only once. This sample comprised whole blood, obtained at baseline. The receptor set was obtained from an adult who was a healthcare worker with PCR-confirmed SARS-CoV-2 infection or an uninfected control (not recorded which).

In its sample, this clonotype was seen a few times. The V and J genes are TRBV4-2 and TRBJ1-3; D not certain. This CDR3 spans 12 amino acids. The germline CDR1 and CDR2 sequences are LGHNA and YNFKEQ. V lost 3 bases and J 0 bases, leaving 0 bases between the germline ends. In DNA form, the CDR3 reads TGTGCCAGCAGCCACTCTGGAAACACCATATATTTT. Translation gives CASSHSGNTIYF.

This clonotype was observed a handful of times. V gene TRBV3-1 combines with J gene TRBJ2-2; 8 bases fit TRBD2. Germline V gives CDR1 LGHDT, CDR2 YNNKEL (reference sequence). Germline trimming cut 4 bases from V and 3 bases from J; bases unmatched to any gene: 7. CDR3 length: 16 amino acids. CDR3 sequence: CASSPRVAGYTGELFF. For the CDR3, the DNA is TGTGCCAGCAGCCCCCGGGTAGCGGGATACACCGGGGAGCTGTTTTTT.

This clonotype was observed a few times. The rearrangement links TRBV10-3 to TRBJ2-3; 9 nucleotides match TRBD2. The CDR3 is made up of 17 amino acids. The V gene end was trimmed by 3 bases and the J gene end by 1 base; junction bases not matched to a gene: 8. CDR1 and CDR2 (germline): ENHRY, SYGVKD. Written as DNA, the CDR3 is TGTGCCATCAGTGACTTCGTTAAGCGGGGGGGCACAGATACGCAGTATTTT. This gives the protein CAISDFVKRGGTDTQYF.

This clonotype was observed many times. The V call is TRBV3-1, the J call TRBJ1-1; 7 bases are shared with TRBD1. The CDR3 is 12 residues long. Trimming cost V 6 bases and J 4 bases; bases outside gene matches: 2. The V gene's germline CDR1 is LGHDT and CDR2 YNNKEL (reference sequence). The CDR3 nucleotides are TGTGCCAGCAGTCAGGGGGGCACTGAAGCTTTCTTT. Its translation: CASSQGGTEAFF.

The sample holds many counts of this clonotype. The chain links TRBV6-5 to TRBJ1-1, with no clear D. This CDR3 is 11 amino acids long. Trimming stripped 7 bases from V and 1 base from J, with 4 bases between. Germline values: CDR1 MNHEY, CDR2 SVGAGI. This chain's CDR3 is CASKRNTEAFF. Here the CDR3 DNA reads TGTGCCAGCAAAAGGAACACTGAAGCTTTCTTT.

The rearrangement links TRBV12-3 or TRBV12-4 to TRBJ1-5; 8 nucleotides match TRBD1. With 4 bases clipped from V and 6 bases from J, the junction kept 2 bases outside the gene matches. The CDR3 consists of 13 residues. The CDR3 protein is CASSYDRGQPQHF. CDR3 nucleotide sequence: TGTGCCAGCAGTTATGACAGGGGTCAGCCCCAGCATTTT.

This clonotype has a handful of counts. The rearrangement uses TRBV9 and TRBJ2-5; possibly TRBD2 for D (6 bases). This CDR3 contains 14 residues. The V gene's germline CDR1 is SGDLS and CDR2 YYNGEE. Trimming shortened V by 2 bases and J by 2 bases, and 10 bases separated the two germline ends. CDR3 sequence (DNA): TGTGCCAGCAGCGTTCAGGGAGGACAAGAGACCCAGTACTTC. Translation: CASSVQGGQETQYF.

The chain is built from TRBV5-5 and TRBJ2-7; D is unclear. V lost 2 bases and J lost 0, with 9 bases in between. CDR3 length equals 14 residues. CDR1 is SGHKS and CDR2 is YYEKEE in the germline V gene (reference sequence). The CDR3: CASSFGRSSYEQYF. CDR3 coding DNA: TGTGCCAGCAGCTTTGGACGGAGCTCCTACGAGCAGTACTTC.

The chain employs TRBV30 and TRBJ2-7; TRBD2 might be the D (7 bases). The CDR3 consists of 16 residues. V lost 6 bases, J lost 6 bases, and 27 bases lay in between. Germline CDR1 and CDR2: GTSNPN and SVGIG (reference sequence). DNA for the CDR3: TGTGCCTGCACCCGGGGCCGGGGGGCACTCAAGGCCGAGCAGTACTTC. As protein: CACTRGRGALKAEQYF.

This clonotype was observed a handful of times. The chain combines TRBV20-1 with TRBJ2-1, with 14 bases matching TRBD2. V lost 1 base, J lost 9 bases, and 5 bases stayed unmatched. The V gene's germline CDR1 is DFQATT and CDR2 SNEGSKA (reference sequence). CDR3 length: 15 amino acids. The DNA for the CDR3 is TGCAGTGCTAGAGCCGGGACTAGCGGGAGTGGTGAGCAGTTCTTC. This sequence encodes CSARAGTSGSGEQFF.

This clonotype was detected a few times. V and J are TRBV29-1 and TRBJ2-7; weak D call: TRBD2 (5 bases). The germline V gene encodes CDR1 SQVTM and CDR2 ANQGSEA. The V end was cut by 3 bases, the J end by 2 bases, with 11 bases between. CDR3 length: 13 amino acids. CDR3 sequence: CSVEDGIAYEQYF. The CDR3, as DNA: TGCAGCGTTGAGGACGGGATCGCCTACGAGCAGTACTTC.

The chain links TRBV7-2 to TRBJ1-2; D gene uncertain. Deletions cut 7 bases from V and 6 bases from J, with 18 bases between. Germline CDR1 SGHTA, CDR2 FQGNSA. The CDR3 runs 14 residues. CDR3 amino acids: CASTFPTDFDGYTF. CDR3 nucleotides: TGTGCCAGCACCTTCCCGACGGATTTCGATGGCTACACCTTC.

This clonotype was detected only a few times. V is TRBV20-1 and J is TRBJ1-2; 9 bases are shared with TRBD1. The CDR3 length is 16 residues. The ends lost 3 bases at V and 1 base at J; junction bases unmatched: 9. Germline values: CDR1 DFQATT, CDR2 SNEGSKA (reference sequence). CDR3 DNA: TGCAGTGCTAGGCACCTGGGACAGGGTGTTAACTATGGCTACACCTTC. This gives the protein CSARHLGQGVNYGYTF.

The V and J genes are TRBV12-3 or TRBV12-4 and TRBJ2-3; no definite D call. V was pared by 1 base and J by 0 bases, with 11 bases between. This CDR3 has 16 residues. CDR3 residues: CASSLESAASTDTQYF. The CDR3 DNA reads TGTGCCAGCAGTTTAGAGTCGGCGGCTAGCACAGATACGCAGTATTTT.

This clonotype was counted at least ten times. The CDR3 loop reads CAISGGTEQFF. The CDR3 nucleotides are TGTGCCATCAGCGGGGGTACTGAGCAGTTCTTC. The chain is built from TRBV10-3 and TRBJ2-1; D possibly corresponds to TRBD2 (6 bases). V lost 6 bases, J lost 9 bases, and 9 bases lay in between. The length of the CDR3 is 11 residues. The germline gives CDR1 ENHRY, CDR2 SYGVKD.

This clonotype has a handful of counts. This rearrangement joins TRBV7-2 to TRBJ1-4; 7 bases are a match to TRBD1. V was clipped by 5 bases and J by 7 bases; unmatched bases: 10. The germline CDR1 and CDR2 sequences are SGHTA and FQGNSA. The CDR3 consists of 15 residues. The CDR3 bases are TGTGCCAGCAGCCTCAACAGGGGAAGTGGTGAAAAACTGTTTTTT. Residues: CASSLNRGSGEKLFF.

This clonotype was seen ten or more times. The rearrangement links TRBV12-3 or TRBV12-4 to TRBJ2-5, with D possibly TRBD1 on 5 matching bases. Trimming removed 3 bases at V and 3 bases at J, with 8 bases between. This CDR3 comprises 13 residues. CDR3 amino acids: CASSFSGKETQYF. The CDR3 region has the DNA TGTGCCAGCAGTTTTTCAGGGAAAGAGACCCAGTACTTC.

This clonotype was counted a few times. The chain recombines TRBV7-2 with TRBJ2-1, with unresolved D. This CDR3 comprises 13 residues. V was shortened by 2 bases and J by 3 bases, with 5 bases between the two germline ends. Germline V CDR1 and CDR2: SGHTA, FQGNSA. The CDR3 region has the DNA TGTGCCAGCAGCTTAAACCGCTACAATGAGCAGTTCTTC. Its translation: CASSLNRYNEQFF.

The rearrangement uses TRBV29-1 and TRBJ1-1; possibly TRBD1 for D (5 bases). Germline values: CDR1 SQVTM, CDR2 ANQGSEA. This CDR3 is built from 11 residues. With 5 bases removed from V and 4 bases from J, the gap between germline ends came to 8 bases. In DNA form, the CDR3 reads TGCAGCGTTACCAGGGCCACTGAAGCTTTCTTT. It specifies CSVTRATEAFF.

This clonotype was recorded at least ten times. The V gene is TRBV7-6, the J gene TRBJ2-1; D is ambiguous. CDR3 length: 14 residues. Germline V lookup: CDR1 SGHVS, CDR2 FNYEAQ. Trimming removed 5 bases at V and 9 bases at J, with 17 bases between. The CDR3 loop is CASSPSAWRPEQFF. As DNA, the CDR3 is TGTGCCAGCAGCCCCAGTGCTTGGAGACCTGAGCAGTTCTTC.

V is TRBV7-2 and J is TRBJ2-7; maybe TRBD1 (6 bases). Germline CDR1 SGHTA, CDR2 FQGNSA. The CDR3 consists of 15 residues. The V end was cut by 1 base, the J end by 1 base, with 11 bases between. This chain's CDR3 is CASSLVAGESYEQYF. The CDR3 nucleotides are TGTGCCAGCAGCTTAGTGGCAGGGGAGTCCTACGAGCAGTACTTC.

This clonotype appeared a few times. The V gene is TRBV7-9, the J gene TRBJ1-5, with 9 bases matching TRBD1. The ends lost 5 bases at V and 7 bases at J; junction bases unmatched: 9. The CDR3 runs to 15 residues. Germline loops: CDR1 SEHNR, CDR2 FQNEAQ (reference sequence). The CDR3 DNA is TGTGCCAGCAGCCCGTCCGGGACAGGGAACCAGCCCCAGCATTTT. Translating it yields CASSPSGTGNQPQHF.

This clonotype showed up just a few times. The CDR3 loop reads CASDDIDSNQPQHF. CDR3 in DNA: TGTGCCAGCGACGACATAGATAGCAATCAGCCCCAGCATTTT. The chain is built from TRBV2 and TRBJ1-5; D not certain. The germline V and J ends were trimmed by 8 bases and 0 bases, with 11 bases remaining between them. Per the germline V gene, CDR1 is SNHLY and CDR2 is FYNNEI. The CDR3 is 14 residues long.

This chain links TRBV10-3 with TRBJ2-1; 9 bases are shared with TRBD2. Germline lookup yields CDR1 ENHRY and CDR2 SYGVKD. V dropped 3 bases and J dropped 5; count of bases not matched to a gene: 5. CDR3 length equals 15 residues. The CDR3 coding sequence is TGTGCCATCAGTGATTCGCGGGGGGGTGACAATGAGCAGTTCTTC. Translating it yields CAISDSRGGDNEQFF.